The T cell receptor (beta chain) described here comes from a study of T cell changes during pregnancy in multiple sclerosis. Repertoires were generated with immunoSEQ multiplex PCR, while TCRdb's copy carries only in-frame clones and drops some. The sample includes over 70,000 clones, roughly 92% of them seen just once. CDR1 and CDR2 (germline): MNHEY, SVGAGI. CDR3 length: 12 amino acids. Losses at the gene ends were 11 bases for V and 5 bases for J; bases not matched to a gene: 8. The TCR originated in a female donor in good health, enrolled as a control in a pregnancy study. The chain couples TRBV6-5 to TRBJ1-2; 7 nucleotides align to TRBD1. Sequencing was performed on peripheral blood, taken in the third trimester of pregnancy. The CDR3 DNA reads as TGTGCCTCCAATGCAGGGGGGTATGGCTACACCTTC. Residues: CASNAGGYGYTF.